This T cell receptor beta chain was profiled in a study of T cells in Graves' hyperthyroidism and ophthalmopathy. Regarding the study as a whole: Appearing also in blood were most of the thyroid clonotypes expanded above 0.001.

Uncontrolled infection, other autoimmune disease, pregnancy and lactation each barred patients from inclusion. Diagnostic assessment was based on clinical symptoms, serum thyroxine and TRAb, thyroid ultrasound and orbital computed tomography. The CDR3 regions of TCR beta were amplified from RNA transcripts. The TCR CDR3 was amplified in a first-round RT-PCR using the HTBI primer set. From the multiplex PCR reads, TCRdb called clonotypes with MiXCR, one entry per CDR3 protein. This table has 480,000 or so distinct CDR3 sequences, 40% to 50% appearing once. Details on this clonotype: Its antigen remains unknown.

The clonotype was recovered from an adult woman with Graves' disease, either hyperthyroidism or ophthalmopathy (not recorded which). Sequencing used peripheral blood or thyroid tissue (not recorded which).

The CDR3 sequence is CSARDSETQYF. CDR3 in DNA: TGCAGTGCTAGGGACTCAGAGACCCAGTACTTC. The gene calls are TRBV20-1 and TRBJ2-5, with TRBD2 as a possible D gene (5 bases). The CDR3 has 11 residues. Per germline, CDR1 DFQATT and CDR2 SNEGSKA (reference sequence). V shed 3 bases and J shed 4 bases, with 6 bases lying between them.